The 17 T cell receptor beta chains below were found in one sample sequenced in a study of cytomegalovirus exposure and HLA in healthy donors. A multiplex PCR was run with 60 Vbeta primers and 13 Jbeta primers. Measured with immunoSEQ multiplex PCR; TCRdb has only the in-frame clones, and not every one. Among 150,000 to 180,000 clones, 74% were seen once, and the ten largest hold 2% to 2.5%. Input material: PBMCs. All receptors come from a man aged 30 to 39 in good health and CMV-seronegative.

V and J are TRBV19 and TRBJ2-5; D is perhaps TRBD2 (6 bases). From germline, CDR1 is LNHDA and CDR2 SQIVND (reference sequence). V was shortened by 4 bases and J by 5 bases, with 20 bases between the two germline ends. This CDR3 region has 16 residues. The CDR3 region is CASSTTGQGRGETQYF. The CDR3 DNA reads TGTGCCAGTAGTACCACCGGACAAGGACGGGGGGAGACCCAGTACTTC.

On this clone itself: Within the sample, other DNA sequences also encode this same CDR3. The chain recombines TRBV4-2 with TRBJ2-2, with 9 bases fitting TRBD2. The CDR3 covers 16 residues. Germline V CDR1 and CDR2: LGHNA, YNFKEQ. The J segment lost 3 bases and the V segment lost 0 bases, leaving 2 bases of the junction unmatched. CDR3 amino acids: CASSQDSGGYTGELFF. The CDR3 nucleotides read TGTGCCAGCAGCCAAGATAGCGGGGGATACACCGGGGAGCTGTTTTTT.

V usage is TRBV2 and J usage is TRBJ2-3; 13 nucleotides align to TRBD2. This CDR3 comprises 16 residues. V was pared by 3 bases and J by 7 bases, with 7 bases of the junction left unmatched. Germline values: CDR1 SNHLY, CDR2 FYNNEI. The CDR3 is CASSEGLAGPSHTQYF. The CDR3 DNA follows: TGTGCCAGCAGTGAGGGACTAGCGGGGCCCAGTCATACGCAGTATTTT.

The chain uses TRBV29-1 and TRBJ1-1, with 8 bases that match TRBD1. The germline V gene has CDR1 SQVTM and CDR2 ANQGSEA. This CDR3 is built from 11 residues. V trimming: 7 bases; J trimming: 10 bases; junction bases outside the gene matches: 8. The CDR3 DNA reads as TGCAGCGGCAGGGGGCACCTGGGAGCTTTCTTT. As protein: CSGRGHLGAFF.

The gene calls are TRBV7-9 and TRBJ2-5; the D gene is possibly TRBD2 (6 bases). This CDR3 comprises 15 residues. Per the germline V gene, CDR1 is SEHNR and CDR2 is FQNEAQ (reference sequence). The V end lost 4 bases, the J end lost 4 bases, and 16 bases lay between the germline ends. CDR3 in amino acids: CASSSGLLERETQYF. The DNA of the CDR3 is TGTGCCAGCAGCTCGGGACTCTTAGAGAGAGAGACCCAGTACTTC.

The J gene is TRBJ2-3, the V gene TRBV4-3; TRBD2 might be the D (7 bases). Germline V gene lookup returns CDR1 LGHNA and CDR2 YSLEER. The CDR3 runs to 16 residues. V lost 0 bases to trimming and J lost 1 base, with 11 bases between them. CDR3 bases: TGCGCCAGCAGCCAAGAAGGGGGGGCACGCACAGATACGCAGTATTTT. It specifies CASSQEGGARTDTQYF.

A remark on this clone: At one end, the junction sequence differs from germline, possibly due to a read error. This sequence joins TRBV6-5 and TRBJ2-3; weak D call: TRBD1 (5 bases). This CDR3 is 14 amino acids long. From germline, CDR1 is MNHEY and CDR2 SVGAGI. The CDR3 DNA reads as TGTGCCAGCAGTTATAATTATCCGACAGCTACGCAGTATTTT. It codes for CASSYNYPTATQYF.

The genes are TRBV11-2 and TRBJ2-5; 9 nucleotides match TRBD1. V was clipped by 0 bases and J by 4 bases; unmatched bases: 9. CDR1 is SGHAT and CDR2 is FQNNGV in the germline V gene. This CDR3 spans 17 amino acids. The CDR3 DNA reads as TGTGCCAGCAGCTTAGATCTTGGGACAGGGTCGACAGAGACCCAGTACTTC. This translates into CASSLDLGTGSTETQYF.

The chain recombines TRBV25-1 with TRBJ1-2, with TRBD1 identical over 8 bases. The CDR3 has 14 residues. Germline assignment: CDR1 MGHDK and CDR2 SYGVNS. V dropped 1 base and J dropped 8; count of bases not matched to a gene: 6. In DNA, the CDR3 is TGTGCCAGCAGTGAATGGACAGGGACGGGCGGCTACACCTTC. It codes for CASSEWTGTGGYTF.

The V and J genes are TRBV6-1 and TRBJ1-2; the match to TRBD1 covers 8 bases. CDR1 and CDR2 from the germline V gene are MNHNS and SASEGT. V lost 3 bases and J lost 4; bases outside the gene matches: 7. CDR3 size: 15 residues. In DNA, the CDR3 is TGTGCCAGCAGTGATGGGGACAGGCCTCCCTATGGCTACACCTTC. Translating it yields CASSDGDRPPYGYTF.

The V gene is TRBV6-1, the J gene TRBJ2-3; possibly TRBD1 for D (7 bases). V was shortened by 11 bases and J by 0 bases, with 18 bases between the two germline ends. CDR1 MNHNS and CDR2 SASEGT come from the germline V gene. The length of the CDR3 is 15 residues. CDR3 DNA: TGTGCCGCCTCAGGGGGGACAACTAGCACAGATACGCAGTATTTT. Translated, it gives CAASGGTTSTDTQYF.

A note on this clone: Compared with germline, one end of the junction differs, possibly owing to a read error. V usage is TRBV4-1 and J usage is TRBJ2-7; possible D gene TRBD1, 5 bases. Germline V CDR1 and CDR2: MGHRA, YSYEKL. The CDR3 consists of 12 residues. The CDR3 is CASSQDWLDINF. As DNA, the CDR3 is TGCGCCAGCAGCCAAGATTGGCTGGACATAAACTTC.

The chain combines TRBV10-2 with TRBJ1-2, with 7 bases matching TRBD1. V gave up 2 bases and J gave up 4 bases; unmatched junction bases: 7. The CDR3 loop spans 15 amino acids. Germline assignment: CDR1 WSHSY and CDR2 SAAADI. As DNA, the CDR3 is TGCGCCAGCAGTGAGGACAGGGCGAGTTTCTATGGCTACACCTTC. It yields the protein CASSEDRASFYGYTF.

This chain connects TRBV5-8 to TRBJ1-1, with a weak D call TRBD1 (6 bases). The germline V gene has CDR1 SGHTS and CDR2 YDEGEE. Between the trimmed V and J ends, which lost 4 bases and 4 bases, there was a span of 11 bases. CDR3 size: 13 residues. The CDR3 loop is CASSPVGGTEAFF. The DNA for the CDR3 is TGTGCCAGCAGCCCGGTAGGGGGCACTGAAGCTTTCTTT.

The count of this clone is one. The gene calls are TRBV15 and TRBJ2-7, with 8 bases identical to TRBD1. V shed 5 bases and J 3 bases; nucleotides not matched to a gene: 6. CDR1 and CDR2 from the germline V gene are LNHNV and YYDKDF (reference sequence). This CDR3 spans 14 amino acids. CDR3 sequence (DNA): TGTGCCACCAGCTATAGGGACAGGAGCTACGAGCAGTACTTC. Translated: CATSYRDRSYEQYF.

The gene calls are TRBV28 and TRBJ2-2, with 7 bases that match TRBD1. The CDR3 length is 15 residues. Germline trimming cut 2 bases from V and 7 bases from J; bases unmatched to any gene: 7. Germline V CDR1 and CDR2: MDHEN, SYDVKM. The CDR3 here is CASSLIGGSDGELFF. The CDR3 DNA reads as TGTGCCAGCAGTTTAATAGGGGGCTCTGACGGGGAGCTGTTTTTT.

For this clone: Its ends do not fully match the called genes, so a read error is possible. Other DNA sequences in this specimen translate into the identical CDR3. The V gene is TRBV27, the J gene TRBJ1-1, with 8 bases identical to TRBD1. Looked up from germline, CDR1 is MNHEY and CDR2 is SMNVEV (reference sequence). The CDR3 contains 15 residues. CDR3 sequence reads: CASSLSQGANTEAFF. The CDR3, as DNA: TGTGCCAGCAGTTTATCGCAGGGGGCGAACACTGAAGCCTTCTTT.